These 13 T cell receptor beta chains came from one sample sequenced in a study of long-term antiretroviral therapy in people with HIV. Survey-level resolution applied to immunoSEQ assay v3.0. Generated by immunoSEQ multiplex PCR, the TCRdb table keeps only in-frame clones and is missing some. The table has fewer than 40,000 clones, approximately 85% seen once. Sequenced here: unsorted PBMCs, sampled 3.1 years after starting antiretroviral therapy. Receptors were obtained from a woman aged 50 to 65 with HIV.

The chain combines TRBV7-9 with TRBJ2-3; 8 bases agree with TRBD2. This CDR3 spans 14 amino acids. J gave up 5 bases and V 4 bases, and 5 bases lay outside the gene matches. From germline, CDR1 is SEHNR and CDR2 FQNEAQ (reference sequence). CDR3 loop: CASSSGTRKDTQYF. CDR3 DNA sequence: TGTGCCAGCAGCTCCGGGACTAGAAAAGATACGCAGTATTTT.

J is TRBJ1-5 and V is TRBV7-6; possibly TRBD1 for D (5 bases). The CDR3 is 13 residues long. V lost 4 bases and J lost 4, with 8 bases in between. Germline assignment: CDR1 SGHVS and CDR2 FNYEAQ. CDR3 bases: TGTGCCAGCAGCTACCGACAGAATCAGCCCCAGCATTTT. It codes for CASSYRQNQPQHF.

The chain employs TRBV6-4 and TRBJ2-3; 7 bases agree with TRBD2. Germline CDR1 reads MRHNA; CDR2 reads SNTAGT. The CDR3 is made up of 13 amino acids. Germline trimming cut 3 bases from V and 6 bases from J; bases unmatched to any gene: 3. The CDR3 nucleotides read TGTGCCAGCAGTGAGGGGAGGGTTGATACGCAGTATTTT. It encodes CASSEGRVDTQYF.

This chain joins TRBV18 and TRBJ1-5; the D gene is possibly TRBD1 (5 bases). V shed 6 bases and J shed 2 bases, with 14 bases lying between them. The CDR3 is 15 amino acids. In germline, CDR1 is KGHSH, CDR2 LQKENI. This CDR3 reads CASSHAPQGNQPQHF. CDR3 bases: TGTGCCAGCTCTCACGCCCCACAGGGCAATCAGCCCCAGCATTTT.

The rearrangement links TRBV5-6 to TRBJ1-1; 9 positions match TRBD1. V lost 0 bases to trimming and J lost 0 bases; unmatched junction nucleotides: 0. This CDR3 region has 15 residues. The germline V gene encodes CDR1 SGHDT and CDR2 YYEEEE. The CDR3 loop reads CASSLDRGLNTEAFF. The DNA for the CDR3 is TGTGCCAGCAGCTTGGACAGGGGGCTGAACACTGAAGCTTTCTTT.

The chain is built from TRBV12-5 and TRBJ1-5, with D perhaps TRBD1 (5 bases). The V gene's germline CDR1 is LGHNT and CDR2 FRNRAP. The V end lost 2 bases, the J end lost 9 bases, and 11 bases lay between the germline ends. The CDR3 is 13 amino acids. The CDR3 nucleotides read TGTGCTAGTGGTTTGACGACAGTCGCGCCCCAGCATTTT. This gives the protein CASGLTTVAPQHF.

The chain is built from TRBV29-1 and TRBJ2-5, with D perhaps matching TRBD1 (6 bases). The CDR3 has 15 residues. V lost 6 bases, J lost 4 bases, and 21 bases lay in between. The germline V gene has CDR1 SQVTM and CDR2 ANQGSEA. CDR3 in amino acids: CSVHTGLSIGETQYF. The CDR3 nucleotides are TGCAGCGTGCACACAGGGTTGTCTATTGGAGAGACCCAGTACTTC.

The chain couples TRBV5-1 to TRBJ2-5; 14 bases are a match to TRBD2. CDR3 length: 16 residues. CDR1 and CDR2 (germline): SGHRS, YFSETQ. Unmatched junction bases numbered 4, after V lost 6 bases and J lost 0 bases. CDR3 DNA sequence: TGCGCCAGCACGAGGACTAGCGGGGGGAACCAAGAGACCCAGTACTTC. It is translated as CASTRTSGGNQETQYF.

V usage is TRBV10-3 and J usage is TRBJ2-1; D is undetermined. The CDR3 is made up of 16 amino acids. Trimming pared 5 bases from V and 0 bases from J, leaving 14 bases between. The V gene's germline CDR1 is ENHRY and CDR2 SYGVKD. The CDR3 spells CAISLFTENSYNEQFF. DNA for the CDR3: TGTGCCATCAGTCTTTTTACAGAGAACTCCTACAATGAGCAGTTCTTC.

This chain connects TRBV5-4 to TRBJ2-1, with 12 positions matching TRBD2. The CDR3 length is 16 residues. From germline, CDR1 is SGHNT and CDR2 YYREEE (reference sequence). With 5 bases clipped from V and 9 bases from J, the junction kept 12 bases outside the gene matches. The CDR3 here is CASRLAGGLEIGEQFF. The CDR3 bases are TGTGCCAGCAGGCTAGCGGGGGGGCTCGAAATAGGTGAGCAGTTCTTC.

The chain is built from TRBV5-1 and TRBJ2-1; 8 nucleotides match TRBD1. V lost 6 bases and J lost 5; bases outside the gene matches: 10. Germline lookup yields CDR1 SGHRS and CDR2 YFSETQ. The CDR3 totals 15 residues. This chain's CDR3 is CASTSGQGRHNEQFF. The CDR3 DNA reads as TGCGCCAGCACGTCCGGACAGGGTCGGCACAATGAGCAGTTCTTC.

This clone was recorded a few times. This rearrangement joins TRBV19 to TRBJ1-2, with no clear D. The germline V gene encodes CDR1 LNHDA and CDR2 SQIVND (reference sequence). Trimming took off 2 bases at V and 4 bases at J, with 11 bases between the two ends. The length of the CDR3 is 14 residues. In nucleotides, the CDR3 is TGTGCCAGTAGTATAAGTTACAGACTCTATGGCTACACCTTC. Amino acid sequence: CASSISYRLYGYTF.

This chain connects TRBV19 to TRBJ2-1; possible D gene TRBD1, 5 bases. The CDR3 covers 13 residues. Trimming pared 7 bases from V and 5 bases from J, leaving 12 bases between. From germline, CDR1 is LNHDA and CDR2 SQIVND (reference sequence). The CDR3 spells CASTRVGNNEQFF. CDR3 coding DNA: TGTGCCAGTACCAGGGTAGGGAACAATGAGCAGTTCTTC.